This T cell receptor (beta chain) was identified during a study of shared clonotypes between healthy human individuals. Study-wide context: The plates for each donor numbered three CD4 naive, three CD4 memory, two CD8 naive and one CD8 memory. Study-level results: In a few donors, roughly 5.2% of naive CD4 clonotypes appeared in common.

TCRdb's copy holds only in-frame clones and misses some; the assay was immunoSEQ multiplex PCR. This table holds 330,000 or so clones, about 70% found once. The V gene's germline CDR1 is LNHDA and CDR2 SQIVND (reference sequence). The CDR3 contains 13 residues. The V end was cut by 2 bases, the J end by 5 bases, with 7 bases between. Only one count was recorded for this clone. Its antigen remains unknown. The receptor's source is a man aged 25 to 40 in good health. V and J are TRBV19 and TRBJ1-5, with unresolved D. Sample: memory CD4+ T cells sorted from blood. Subset defined: CD45RA-negative fraction. The CDR3 region has the DNA TGTGCCAGTAGTATATTTTCTGATCAGCCCCAGCATTTT. This encodes CASSIFSDQPQHF.